The T cell receptor (beta chain) described here comes from a study of T cell changes during pregnancy in multiple sclerosis. V lost 5 bases and J 5 bases, leaving 6 bases between the germline ends. The germline CDR1 and CDR2 sequences are SGHTA and FQGTGA. CDR3 length: 12 amino acids. Sequencing used immunoSEQ multiplex PCR; TCRdb keeps in-frame clones, though not all of them. This table holds approximately 43,000 clones, around 93% found once. The sample consisted of CD8+ T cells from peripheral blood mononuclear cells, taken after pregnancy. This receptor was taken from a female donor with multiple sclerosis, enrolled in a pregnancy study. This rearrangement joins TRBV7-3 to TRBJ2-2, with D uncertain. The CDR3 sequence: CASSIYTGELFF. In nucleotides, the CDR3 is TGTGCCAGCAGCATCTATACCGGGGAGCTGTTTTTT.